A selection of T cell receptor beta chains follows, all from one sample in a study of shared clonotypes between healthy human individuals. Profiling relied on immunoSEQ multiplex PCR, and the TCRdb table lists in-frame clones only, not all of them. The sample includes 850,000 to 1,200,000 clones, approximately 68% seen only once; the top ten take around 1.5%. The sample was memory CD4+ T cells sorted from blood. The source is a young man in good health. CDR3s include the opening cysteine and the closing phenylalanine or tryptophan. A D gene is named only where the DNA matches it firmly. Size values are once, few and many counts, or a class for expanded clones, and some rows have none.

V gene: TRBV2
CDR3 length: 13
J gene: TRBJ1-5
D gene: -
clone size: -
CDR3 protein: CASSEGRGQPQHF
CDR3 DNA: TGTGCCAGCAGTGAAGGTCGAGGTCAGCCCCAGCATTTT

V gene: TRBV9
CDR3 length: 15
J gene: TRBJ2-2
D gene: TRBD2
clone size: -
CDR3 protein: CASSARGGFTGELFF
CDR3 DNA: TGTGCCAGCAGCGCAAGGGGAGGGTTTACCGGGGAGCTGTTTTTT

V gene: TRBV6-1
CDR3 length: 15
J gene: TRBJ2-3
D gene: TRBD1
clone size: once
CDR3 protein: CASHRGTGGTDTQYF
CDR3 DNA: TGTGCCAGCCACAGGGGGACAGGGGGCACAGATACGCAGTATTTT

V gene: TRBV5-1
CDR3 length: 16
J gene: TRBJ2-3
D gene: TRBD2
clone size: -
CDR3 protein: CASSLGTSGSADTQYF
CDR3 DNA: TGCGCCAGCAGCTTGGGTACTAGCGGGAGTGCAGATACGCAGTATTTT

V gene: TRBV12-5
CDR3 length: 14
J gene: TRBJ1-6
D gene: TRBD1
clone size: few
CDR3 protein: CASGNQGDNSPLHF
CDR3 DNA: TGTGCTAGTGGAAATCAGGGGGATAATTCACCCCTCCACTTT

V gene: TRBV2
CDR3 length: 16
J gene: TRBJ2-2
D gene: -
clone size: -
CDR3 protein: CASSEGKGPNTGELFF
CDR3 DNA: TGTGCCAGCAGTGAAGGGAAGGGGCCTAACACCGGGGAGCTGTTTTTT

V gene: TRBV7-8
CDR3 length: 16
J gene: TRBJ2-2
D gene: -
clone size: -
CDR3 protein: CASSLVATANTGELFF
CDR3 DNA: TGTGCCAGCAGCTTAGTGGCCACCGCGAACACCGGGGAGCTGTTTTTT

V gene: TRBV2
CDR3 length: 13
J gene: TRBJ2-5
D gene: -
clone size: -
CDR3 protein: CASSGVGVETQYF
CDR3 DNA: TGTGCCAGCAGCGGGGTGGGTGTCGAGACCCAGTACTTC

V gene: TRBV7-2
CDR3 length: 14
J gene: TRBJ1-6
D gene: -
clone size: -
CDR3 protein: CASSFRQTDSPLHF
CDR3 DNA: TGTGCCAGCAGCTTTAGGCAGACTGATTCACCCCTCCACTTT

V gene: TRBV19
CDR3 length: 16
J gene: TRBJ2-3
D gene: -
clone size: -
CDR3 protein: CASSIGDSYSTDTQYF
CDR3 DNA: TGTGCCAGTAGTATAGGGGACTCATATTCCACAGATACGCAGTATTTT

V gene: TRBV7-6
CDR3 length: 18
J gene: TRBJ2-1
D gene: TRBD2
clone size: once
CDR3 protein: CASSLDGGILAAHNEQFF
CDR3 DNA: TGTGCCAGCAGCTTAGACGGCGGAATACTAGCGGCCCACAATGAGCAGTTCTTC

V gene: TRBV19
CDR3 length: 15
J gene: TRBJ2-5
D gene: -
clone size: -
CDR3 protein: CASSPTGTYQETQYF
CDR3 DNA: TGTGCCAGTAGTCCTACAGGGACCTACCAAGAGACCCAGTACTTC

V gene: TRBV5-1
CDR3 length: 14
J gene: TRBJ2-3
D gene: -
clone size: -
CDR3 protein: CASSSEGLTDTQYF
CDR3 DNA: TGCGCCAGCAGCAGCGAGGGACTCACAGATACGCAGTATTTT

V gene: TRBV30
CDR3 length: 12
J gene: TRBJ1-2
D gene: -
clone size: -
CDR3 protein: CAWTGGGYGYTF
CDR3 DNA: TGTGCCTGGACCGGTGGAGGGTATGGCTACACCTTC

V gene: TRBV9
CDR3 length: 15
J gene: TRBJ1-3
D gene: -
clone size: -
CDR3 protein: CASSGQTISGNTIYF
CDR3 DNA: TGTGCCAGCAGCGGGCAGACCATCTCTGGAAACACCATATATTTT

V gene: TRBV6-6
CDR3 length: 13
J gene: TRBJ2-7
D gene: -
clone size: once
CDR3 protein: CASSYGQNYEQYF
CDR3 DNA: TGTGCCAGCAGTTACGGGCAGAACTACGAGCAGTACTTC

V gene: TRBV12-5
CDR3 length: 16
J gene: TRBJ1-1
D gene: TRBD1
clone size: few
CDR3 protein: CASGLFAGQGLVEAFF
CDR3 DNA: TGTGCTAGTGGTTTATTCGCCGGACAGGGTCTAGTGGAAGCTTTCTTT

V gene: TRBV4-2
CDR3 length: 15
J gene: TRBJ2-5
D gene: TRBD1
clone size: once
CDR3 protein: CASSLRQGLGETQYF
CDR3 DNA: TGTGCCAGCAGCCTAAGACAGGGGTTGGGAGAGACCCAGTACTTC

V gene: TRBV30
CDR3 length: 13
J gene: TRBJ1-2
D gene: -
clone size: few
CDR3 protein: CAWTPGTTDGYTF
CDR3 DNA: TGTGCCTGGACCCCCGGGACAACCGATGGCTACACCTTC

V gene: TRBV11-2
CDR3 length: 13
J gene: TRBJ1-5
D gene: -
clone size: -
CDR3 protein: CASSPGVNQPQHF
CDR3 DNA: TGTGCCAGCAGCCCGGGTGTCAATCAGCCCCAGCATTTT

V gene: TRBV5-1
CDR3 length: 19
J gene: TRBJ2-1
D gene: TRBD2
clone size: -
CDR3 protein: CASSPGAGLALSSYNEQFF
CDR3 DNA: TGCGCCAGCAGCCCTGGGGCGGGACTAGCGCTAAGCTCCTACAATGAGCAGTTCTTC

V gene: TRBV29-1
CDR3 length: 15
J gene: TRBJ2-5
D gene: TRBD2
clone size: -
CDR3 protein: CSVQAAGGNQETQYF
CDR3 DNA: TGCAGCGTTCAGGCAGCGGGGGGAAACCAAGAGACCCAGTACTTC

V gene: TRBV5-1
CDR3 length: 14
J gene: TRBJ2-7
D gene: -
clone size: -
CDR3 protein: CASSLDSSIYEQYF
CDR3 DNA: TGCGCCAGCAGCTTGGACAGTTCAATCTACGAGCAGTACTTC

V gene: TRBV19
CDR3 length: 13
J gene: TRBJ1-4
D gene: -
clone size: -
CDR3 protein: CASRGRINEKLFF
CDR3 DNA: TGTGCCAGTAGGGGACGGATTAATGAAAAACTGTTTTTT

V gene: TRBV7-6
CDR3 length: 15
J gene: TRBJ2-6
D gene: -
clone size: -
CDR3 protein: CASSLAPSGANVLTF
CDR3 DNA: TGTGCCAGCAGCTTAGCGCCCTCTGGGGCCAACGTCCTGACTTTC

V gene: TRBV2
CDR3 length: 14
J gene: TRBJ1-2
D gene: -
clone size: -
CDR3 protein: CASTQAAGGHGYTF
CDR3 DNA: TGTGCCAGCACCCAAGCGGCAGGTGGCCATGGCTACACCTTC

V gene: TRBV27
CDR3 length: 14
J gene: TRBJ1-3
D gene: TRBD1
clone size: few
CDR3 protein: CASRPGGTGNTIYF
CDR3 DNA: TGTGCCAGCAGACCAGGGGGCACTGGAAACACCATATATTTT

V gene: TRBV5-1
CDR3 length: 13
J gene: TRBJ2-3
D gene: -
clone size: -
CDR3 protein: CASSLDTTDTQYF
CDR3 DNA: TGCGCCAGCAGCTTGGACACCACAGATACGCAGTATTTT

V gene: TRBV4-1
CDR3 length: 15
J gene: TRBJ2-7
D gene: -
clone size: -
CDR3 protein: CASSQQTGQRDEQYF
CDR3 DNA: TGCGCCAGCAGCCAACAAACGGGACAAAGGGACGAGCAGTACTTC

V gene: TRBV5-1
CDR3 length: 14
J gene: TRBJ2-4
D gene: -
clone size: -
CDR3 protein: CASSLEGGKNIQYF
CDR3 DNA: TGCGCCAGCAGCTTGGAGGGCGGAAAAAACATTCAGTACTTC

V gene: TRBV30
CDR3 length: 15
J gene: TRBJ2-2
D gene: -
clone size: -
CDR3 protein: CAWSVGGAGTGELFF
CDR3 DNA: TGTGCCTGGAGTGTGGGGGGCGCGGGCACCGGGGAGCTGTTTTTT

V gene: TRBV2
CDR3 length: 13
J gene: TRBJ2-7
D gene: TRBD1
clone size: -
CDR3 protein: CASGQGASREQYF
CDR3 DNA: TGTGCCAGCGGACAGGGGGCGAGTCGGGAGCAGTACTTC

V gene: TRBV30
CDR3 length: 15
J gene: TRBJ2-7
D gene: TRBD1
clone size: -
CDR3 protein: CAWSRRDSYSYEQYF
CDR3 DNA: TGTGCCTGGAGCCGCCGGGACAGTTACTCCTACGAGCAGTACTTC

V gene: TRBV7-2
CDR3 length: 16
J gene: TRBJ1-5
D gene: -
clone size: -
CDR3 protein: CASSLLGSQLNQPQHF
CDR3 DNA: TGTGCCAGCAGCTTACTAGGGAGTCAACTTAATCAGCCCCAGCATTTT

V gene: TRBV25-1
CDR3 length: 15
J gene: TRBJ2-6
D gene: TRBD1
clone size: once
CDR3 protein: CASSPQGGGANVLTF
CDR3 DNA: TGTGCCAGCAGTCCACAGGGGGGTGGGGCCAACGTCCTGACTTTC

V gene: TRBV5-1
CDR3 length: 15
J gene: TRBJ2-1
D gene: TRBD1
clone size: -
CDR3 protein: CASSLGTGAYNEQFF
CDR3 DNA: TGCGCCAGCAGCCTCGGGACAGGGGCCTACAATGAGCAGTTCTTC

V gene: TRBV2
CDR3 length: 14
J gene: TRBJ1-3
D gene: -
clone size: -
CDR3 protein: CATKLTVTGNTIYF
CDR3 DNA: TGTGCCACCAAACTGACAGTCACTGGAAACACCATATATTTT

V gene: TRBV2
CDR3 length: 14
J gene: TRBJ1-5
D gene: -
clone size: once
CDR3 protein: CASSVVGNNQPQHF
CDR3 DNA: TGTGCCAGCAGTGTGGTGGGTAACAATCAGCCCCAGCATTTT

V gene: TRBV15
CDR3 length: 16
J gene: TRBJ1-3
D gene: -
clone size: -
CDR3 protein: CATSRDTGDSGNTIYF
CDR3 DNA: TGTGCCACCAGCAGAGACACAGGAGACTCTGGAAACACCATATATTTT

V gene: TRBV7-9
CDR3 length: 18
J gene: TRBJ1-6
D gene: -
clone size: -
CDR3 protein: CASSSERAGSSYNSPLHF
CDR3 DNA: TGTGCCAGCAGCTCGGAAAGGGCAGGGAGCTCCTATAATTCACCCCTCCACTTT

V gene: TRBV28
CDR3 length: 13
J gene: TRBJ1-2
D gene: -
clone size: -
CDR3 protein: CASRSGGDYGYTF
CDR3 DNA: TGTGCCAGCAGGAGCGGGGGGGACTATGGCTACACCTTC

V gene: TRBV27
CDR3 length: 16
J gene: TRBJ1-1
D gene: TRBD1
clone size: -
CDR3 protein: CASTPSTGQGSRRAFF
CDR3 DNA: TGTGCCAGCACCCCATCTACCGGACAGGGTTCGAGGAGAGCTTTCTTT

V gene: TRBV7-9
CDR3 length: 16
J gene: TRBJ2-7
D gene: TRBD1
clone size: -
CDR3 protein: CASSLGTGQGSYEQYF
CDR3 DNA: TGTGCCAGCAGCTTAGGAACGGGACAGGGTTCCTACGAGCAGTACTTC

V gene: TRBV6-1
CDR3 length: 15
J gene: TRBJ2-1
D gene: TRBD1
clone size: -
CDR3 protein: CASRAGTGRYNEQFF
CDR3 DNA: TGTGCCAGCAGGGCCGGGACAGGGCGTTACAATGAGCAGTTCTTC

V gene: TRBV4-3
CDR3 length: 18
J gene: TRBJ2-1
D gene: -
clone size: -
CDR3 protein: CASSQDQGIPLSYNEQFF
CDR3 DNA: TGCGCCAGCAGCCAAGATCAGGGGATACCCCTCTCCTACAATGAGCAGTTCTTC

V gene: TRBV6-4
CDR3 length: 14
J gene: TRBJ1-1
D gene: TRBD1
clone size: -
CDR3 protein: CASSPQPGQSEAFF
CDR3 DNA: TGTGCCAGCAGCCCCCAGCCGGGACAGTCAGAAGCTTTCTTT

V gene: TRBV27
CDR3 length: 13
J gene: TRBJ1-1
D gene: -
clone size: -
CDR3 protein: CASSLEPNTEAFF
CDR3 DNA: TGTGCCAGCAGTTTAGAGCCCAACACTGAAGCTTTCTTT

V gene: TRBV5-4
CDR3 length: 16
J gene: TRBJ1-6
D gene: -
clone size: -
CDR3 protein: CASSPDRSSYNSPLHF
CDR3 DNA: TGTGCCAGCAGCCCTGACCGGAGCTCCTATAATTCACCCCTCCACTTT

V gene: TRBV18
CDR3 length: 17
J gene: TRBJ2-4
D gene: TRBD1
clone size: once
CDR3 protein: CASSPPIGQGGENIQYF
CDR3 DNA: TGTGCCAGCTCACCACCAATCGGACAGGGCGGCGAAAACATTCAGTACTTC

V gene: TRBV30
CDR3 length: 11
J gene: TRBJ2-3
D gene: -
clone size: -
CDR3 protein: CAWSEADTQYF
CDR3 DNA: TGTGCCTGGAGTGAGGCAGATACGCAGTATTTT

V gene: TRBV5-4
CDR3 length: 13
J gene: TRBJ2-7
D gene: -
clone size: -
CDR3 protein: CASSLSGVHEQYF
CDR3 DNA: TGTGCCAGCAGCTTATCGGGGGTGCACGAGCAGTACTTC

V gene: TRBV10-3
CDR3 length: 15
J gene: TRBJ2-1
D gene: -
clone size: few
CDR3 protein: CAISDTGGLSNEQFF
CDR3 DNA: TGTGCCATCAGTGACACGGGGGGCCTGAGCAATGAGCAGTTCTTC